A selection of T cell receptor beta chains follows, all from one sample in a study of OX40 agonist ivuxolimab in advanced cancers. Sequencing was performed with immunoSEQ multiplex PCR; in TCRdb, only in-frame clones are kept and a portion is missing. Of 55,000 to 65,000 clones in the sample, roughly 85% were seen once. The sequencing used CD4+ or CD8+ T cells sorted from blood, collected in a trial of the OX40 agonist ivuxolimab. These receptors were collected from an adult with an advanced solid tumor such as melanoma, head and neck, liver or kidney cancer. CDR3s include the opening cysteine and the closing phenylalanine or tryptophan. A D gene is named only where the DNA matches it firmly. The size of a clone is reported for some rows only, either as once, few or many, or as a class for expanded clones.

size	J	D	V	DNA	CDR3
-	TRBJ1-3	TRBD1	TRBV19	TGTGCGAGTAGGAGCGGGACAGGGGATGGAAACACCATATATTTT	CASRSGTGDGNTIYF
-	TRBJ2-2	-	TRBV2	TGTGCCAGCAGTGCCTCAATAGCCTACGCCGGGGAGCTGTTTTTT	CASSASIAYAGELFF
-	TRBJ2-2	TRBD2	TRBV15	TGTGCCACCAGCACACTAGCGGGAGCGCTGTTTTTT	CATSTLAGALFF
few	TRBJ2-2	-	TRBV11-2	TGTGCCAGCAGCTTAGATTTGGGGTACACCGGGGAGCTGTTTTTT	CASSLDLGYTGELFF
few	TRBJ1-2	-	TRBV30	TGTGCCTGGAGTGCTCGGTCGAGACATGGCTACACCTTC	CAWSARSRHGYTF
-	TRBJ2-7	TRBD2	TRBV7-9	TGTGCCAGCAGCTTAGTAGCGGGGGAGCAGTACTTC	CASSLVAGEQYF
-	TRBJ2-2	-	TRBV18	TGTGCCAGCTCACACCTGAACACCGGGGAGCTGTTTTTT	CASSHLNTGELFF
-	TRBJ2-7	TRBD1	TRBV7-2	TGTGCCAGCAGCTTAGCATTAAGCGGGACAGGGAGCTCCTACGAGCAGTACTTC	CASSLALSGTGSSYEQYF
-	TRBJ1-5	TRBD1	TRBV11-2	TGTGCCAGCAGCTTGACAGGGGTAAGCAATCAGCCCCAGCATTTT	CASSLTGVSNQPQHF
-	TRBJ2-3	-	TRBV2	TGTGCCAGCATGGTGGACTCGGCATACACAGATACGCAGTATTTT	CASMVDSAYTDTQYF
-	TRBJ2-2	-	TRBV11-2	TGTGCCAGCAGCTTGGAACGAGGGGCCACCGGGGAGCTGTTTTTT	CASSLERGATGELFF
-	TRBJ2-6	TRBD2	TRBV7-9	TGTGCCACCGGGACTAGCGGGAGAGGTGGGGCCAACGTCCTGACTTTC	CATGTSGRGGANVLTF
-	TRBJ2-7	-	TRBV7-9	TGTGCCAGCAGTCGGAGCTCCTACGAGCAGTACTTC	CASSRSSYEQYF
once	TRBJ2-1	-	TRBV5-4	TGTGCCAGCAGCTTGGGTAGGGGCTTAAACAATGAGCAGTTCTTC	CASSLGRGLNNEQFF
-	TRBJ2-2	-	TRBV6-5	TGTGCCAGCAGTTACGCCGGGACGGCAAACTCCGGGGAGCTGTTTTTT	CASSYAGTANSGELFF
once	TRBJ1-2	-	TRBV25-1	TGTGCCAGCAGTGGCCGGGGGCAGATGTACTATGGCTACACCTTC	CASSGRGQMYYGYTF
-	TRBJ1-3	-	TRBV19	TGTGCCAGTAACATAGCCGGAAACACCATATATTTT	CASNIAGNTIYF
few	TRBJ1-5	-	TRBV4-1	TGCGCCAGCAGCCAGGCCTTACTTCAGGATCAGCCCCAGCATTTT	CASSQALLQDQPQHF
-	TRBJ2-7	TRBD1	TRBV28	TGTGCCAGCAGTTTAGTCGGGACAGACGAGCAGTACTTC	CASSLVGTDEQYF
-	TRBJ1-1	-	TRBV11-3	TGTGCCAGCAGCCCTAGGGTACGCCTTTCATTGAACACTGAAGCTTTCTTT	CASSPRVRLSLNTEAFF
-	TRBJ2-1	-	TRBV11-2	TGTGCCAGCACCCAAAATAGCAATGAGCAGTTCTTC	CASTQNSNEQFF
-	TRBJ2-5	TRBD1	TRBV4-1	TGCGCCAGCAGCCCAGGGACAGTAGAGACCCAGTACTTC	CASSPGTVETQYF
few	TRBJ2-5	-	TRBV20-1	TGCAGTGCTAGAGCCGTGGAGACCCAGTACTTC	CSARAVETQYF
-	TRBJ2-3	TRBD2	TRBV10-2	TGCGCCAGCAGTGAGTGGAGTAGCGGGAGTACAGATACGCAGTATTTT	CASSEWSSGSTDTQYF
few	TRBJ2-1	-	TRBV4-1	TGCGCCAGCAGCCCCAGGGGGGTTCAGGGCTACAATGAGCAGTTCTTC	CASSPRGVQGYNEQFF
-	TRBJ2-7	TRBD2	TRBV4-1	TGCGCCAGCAGCCCGAGGACTAGCGGGAGGACCGCCTACGAGCAGTACTTC	CASSPRTSGRTAYEQYF
-	TRBJ2-5	-	TRBV5-1	TGCGCCAGCAGCGGAGGGTCCCTACAAGAGACCCAGTACTTC	CASSGGSLQETQYF
-	TRBJ1-1	-	TRBV30	TGTGCCCGCGGCTCGGGCGCTGAAGCTTTCTTT	CARGSGAEAFF
-	TRBJ2-7	TRBD1	TRBV28	TGTGCCAGCAGTATTGGGACAGGCCTCAACTACGAGCAGTACTTC	CASSIGTGLNYEQYF
once	TRBJ2-1	-	TRBV29-1	TGCAGCGCATCTACAGGGTTGAATGAGCAGTTCTTC	CSASTGLNEQFF
-	TRBJ2-7	-	TRBV28	TGTGCCAGCAGTTCGAGTTATAATGAGCAGTACTTC	CASSSSYNEQYF
-	TRBJ1-5	-	TRBV5-1	TGCGCCAGCAGCTTGGATCGCAGGGAAGGGCAGCCCCAGCATTTT	CASSLDRREGQPQHF
once	TRBJ1-2	-	TRBV7-2	TGTGCCAGCAGCCTACAGGTCAACTATGGCTACACCTTC	CASSLQVNYGYTF
few	TRBJ1-1	-	TRBV2	TGTGCCAGCAGTGATCCGATGAGTGAAGCTTTCTTT	CASSDPMSEAFF
-	TRBJ1-5	-	TRBV2	TGTGCCAGCAGTCTCCGTGGAGGGACTCAGCCCCAGCATTTT	CASSLRGGTQPQHF
-	TRBJ2-1	-	TRBV7-9	TGTGCCAGCAGCGGCCTTTTCGTGGGTAGGAATGAGCAGTTCTTC	CASSGLFVGRNEQFF